This entry features one T cell receptor beta chain sequence. The source of the sample is a study of OX40 agonist ivuxolimab in advanced cancers. Trimming shortened V by 5 bases and J by 1 base, and 11 bases separated the two germline ends. The V gene's germline CDR1 is SGHTA and CDR2 FQGNSA. The CDR3 is made up of 14 amino acids. Assay used: immunoSEQ multiplex PCR; TCRdb lists only in-frame clones, some missing. The data contain 70,000 to 90,000 clones, around 85% of them singletons. This TCR was sampled from an adult with an advanced solid tumor such as melanoma, head and neck, liver or kidney cancer. This specimen was CD4+ or CD8+ T cells sorted from blood, taken in a trial of the OX40 agonist ivuxolimab. V and J are TRBV7-2 and TRBJ1-1; the D is unclear. The CDR3, as DNA: TGTGCCAGCAGCCGGGAGTGGCAGAACACTGAAGCTTTCTTT. This gives the protein CASSREWQNTEAFF.